These T cell receptor beta chains were read from a single sample in a study of blood T cell repertoires in COVID-19. Libraries were prepared by immunoSEQ multiplex PCR; TCRdb keeps only in-frame clonotypes and omits some of them. Of roughly 70,000 clones listed, 88% are singletons. The sequenced material came from peripheral blood. The receptors come from a human donor in a cohort sampled during active COVID-19. Each CDR3 is given with its conserved first and last residue. D genes are given only for firm matches. Not every row has a clone size; where given, it reads once, few, many or a size class.

v_call: TRBV11-3; j_call: TRBJ2-2; clone_size: -; d_call: TRBD2; cdr3_aa: CASSKIATSPGELFF; cdr3_nt: TGTGCCAGCAGCAAGATAGCGACTAGCCCCGGGGAGCTGTTTTTT
v_call: TRBV5-5; j_call: TRBJ2-6; clone_size: -; d_call: -; cdr3_aa: CASSLDSRISSGANVLTF; cdr3_nt: TGTGCCAGCAGCTTGGACTCGCGGATTAGCTCTGGGGCCAACGTCCTGACTTTC
v_call: TRBV27; j_call: TRBJ1-3; clone_size: -; d_call: -; cdr3_aa: CASSLSSGLRDTIYF; cdr3_nt: TGTGCCAGCAGTTTATCATCCGGACTAAGGGACACCATATATTTT
v_call: TRBV5-8; j_call: TRBJ2-5; clone_size: -; d_call: -; cdr3_aa: CASSLQTRETQYF; cdr3_nt: TGTGCCAGCAGCTTACAGACCCGAGAGACCCAGTACTTC
v_call: TRBV28; j_call: TRBJ2-6; clone_size: -; d_call: TRBD1; cdr3_aa: CASSKGGGGANVLTF; cdr3_nt: TGTGCCAGCAGTAAAGGGGGCGGTGGGGCCAACGTCCTGACTTTC
v_call: TRBV27; j_call: TRBJ2-2; clone_size: once; d_call: -; cdr3_aa: CASSFGQIRELFF; cdr3_nt: TGTGCCAGCAGTTTCGGACAGATCAGGGAGCTGTTTTTT
v_call: TRBV6-4; j_call: TRBJ2-2; clone_size: -; d_call: TRBD1; cdr3_aa: CASSPGTGFTGELFF; cdr3_nt: TGTGCCAGCAGTCCCGGGACAGGGTTTACCGGGGAGCTGTTTTTT
v_call: TRBV6-5; j_call: TRBJ1-1; clone_size: medium-sized; d_call: TRBD1; cdr3_aa: CAGERTGRFTEAFF; cdr3_nt: TGTGCCGGTGAGAGGACAGGGCGGTTCACTGAAGCTTTCTTT
v_call: TRBV25-1; j_call: TRBJ2-7; clone_size: -; d_call: -; cdr3_aa: CASSDYRYEQYF; cdr3_nt: TGTGCCAGCAGTGACTACCGCTACGAGCAGTACTTC
v_call: TRBV19; j_call: TRBJ1-2; clone_size: -; d_call: TRBD1; cdr3_aa: CASSIRTGGTYGYTF; cdr3_nt: TGTGCCAGTAGTATCAGGACAGGGGGCACCTATGGCTACACCTTC
v_call: TRBV6-5; j_call: TRBJ1-5; clone_size: few; d_call: -; cdr3_aa: CASNPAKGRQPQHF; cdr3_nt: TGTGCCAGCAACCCAGCTAAGGGGCGGCAGCCCCAGCATTTT
v_call: TRBV7-2; j_call: TRBJ2-7; clone_size: -; d_call: TRBD2; cdr3_aa: CASSASGVYEQYF; cdr3_nt: TGTGCCAGCAGCGCTAGCGGGGTGTACGAGCAGTACTTC
v_call: TRBV27; j_call: TRBJ1-2; clone_size: once; d_call: -; cdr3_aa: CASTPSAGGDYGYTF; cdr3_nt: TGTGCCAGCACCCCTTCCGCGGGCGGCGACTATGGCTACACCTTC
v_call: TRBV12-3/TRBV12-4; j_call: TRBJ1-1; clone_size: -; d_call: TRBD1; cdr3_aa: CASSFGGQVEAFF; cdr3_nt: TGTGCCAGCAGTTTCGGGGGACAGGTTGAAGCTTTCTTT
v_call: TRBV6-1; j_call: TRBJ2-7; clone_size: -; d_call: TRBD2; cdr3_aa: CASSALAGLAGSYEQYF; cdr3_nt: TGTGCCAGCAGTGCCCTTGCAGGACTAGCGGGGTCCTACGAGCAGTACTTC
v_call: TRBV5-5; j_call: TRBJ1-2; clone_size: -; d_call: TRBD1; cdr3_aa: CASSLGGTGGFGGYTF; cdr3_nt: TGTGCCAGCAGCTTGGGAGGGACAGGGGGATTTGGTGGCTACACCTTC
v_call: TRBV19; j_call: TRBJ1-1; clone_size: -; d_call: TRBD1; cdr3_aa: CASTPGTGALGTEAFF; cdr3_nt: TGTGCCAGTACCCCCGGGACAGGAGCCCTGGGCACTGAAGCTTTCTTT